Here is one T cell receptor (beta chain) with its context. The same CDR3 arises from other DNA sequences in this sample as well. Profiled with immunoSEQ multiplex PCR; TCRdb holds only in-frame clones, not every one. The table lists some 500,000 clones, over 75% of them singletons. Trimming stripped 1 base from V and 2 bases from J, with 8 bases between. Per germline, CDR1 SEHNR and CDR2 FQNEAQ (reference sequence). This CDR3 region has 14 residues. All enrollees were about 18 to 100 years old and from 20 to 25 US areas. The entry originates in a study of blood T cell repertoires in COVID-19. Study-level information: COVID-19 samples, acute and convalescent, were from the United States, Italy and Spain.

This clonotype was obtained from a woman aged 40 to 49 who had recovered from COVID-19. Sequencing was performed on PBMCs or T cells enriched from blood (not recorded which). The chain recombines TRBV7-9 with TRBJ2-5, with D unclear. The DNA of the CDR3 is TGTGCCAGCAGCTTAGTCACAGCACAAGAGACCCAGTACTTC. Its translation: CASSLVTAQETQYF. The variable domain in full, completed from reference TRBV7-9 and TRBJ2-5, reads DTGVSQNPRHKITKRGQNVTFRCDPISEHNRLYWYRQTLGQGPEFLTYFQNEAQLEKSRLLSDRFSAERPKGSFSTLEIQRTEQGDSAMYLCASSLVTAQETQYFGPGTRLLVL.